These T cell receptor beta chains were read from a single sample in a study of metastatic and nonmetastatic thyroid tumors. MiXCR re-clonotyped the PCR reads for TCRdb. The table has 89,000 or so clones, around 7.8% seen once. Specimen: blood. The receptors stem from a female donor with papillary thyroid cancer or a benign thyroid nodule (not recorded which). Some clones in this sample may be carry-over from other donors' samples. Each CDR3 is given with its conserved first and last residue. Each record gives: V gene, J gene, CDR3 length, D gene, clone size, CDR3 protein, CDR3 DNA. A D gene is named only where the DNA matches it firmly. Clone size is shown for a subset of rows, as once, few, many or a class of expanded clone.

V gene: TRBV5-1; J gene: TRBJ1-4; CDR3 length: 15; D gene: NA; clone size: many; CDR3 protein: CASSFDPDGDEKLFF; CDR3 DNA: TGCGCCAGCAGCTTTGACCCGGACGGGGATGAAAAACTGTTTTTT
V gene: TRBV6-1; J gene: TRBJ1-5; CDR3 length: 15; D gene: NA; clone size: many; CDR3 protein: CASDPWGSFNQPQHF; CDR3 DNA: TGTGCCAGCGACCCGTGGGGGAGCTTCAATCAGCCCCAGCATTTT
V gene: TRBV6-1; J gene: TRBJ1-3; CDR3 length: 16; D gene: NA; clone size: many; CDR3 protein: CASSEGARALGNTIYF; CDR3 DNA: TGTGCCAGCAGTGAAGGGGCTCGGGCGCTAGGAAACACCATATATTTT
V gene: TRBV10-3; J gene: TRBJ2-3; CDR3 length: 11; D gene: NA; clone size: many; CDR3 protein: CAISDGYTQYF; CDR3 DNA: TGTGCCATCAGTGACGGGTATACGCAGTATTTT
V gene: TRBV11-2; J gene: TRBJ1-6; CDR3 length: 16; D gene: TRBD1; clone size: NA; CDR3 protein: CASSLGLRGGASPLHF; CDR3 DNA: TGTGCCAGCAGCTTAGGCCTGAGAGGGGGCGCTTCACCCCTCCACTTT
V gene: TRBV5-1; J gene: TRBJ2-1; CDR3 length: 16; D gene: TRBD2; clone size: NA; CDR3 protein: CASSFLAGGTYNEQFF; CDR3 DNA: TGCGCCAGCAGCTTCTTAGCGGGAGGCACCTACAATGAGCAGTTCTTC
V gene: TRBV11-2; J gene: TRBJ2-4; CDR3 length: 15; D gene: NA; clone size: many; CDR3 protein: CASRRRAGAKNIQYF; CDR3 DNA: TGTGCCAGCAGACGACGCGCCGGAGCCAAAAACATTCAGTACTTC
V gene: TRBV7-8; J gene: TRBJ2-1; CDR3 length: 13; D gene: TRBD2; clone size: many; CDR3 protein: CASRSGGGNEQFF; CDR3 DNA: TGTGCCAGCAGGAGCGGGGGGGGCAATGAGCAGTTCTTC
V gene: TRBV29-1; J gene: TRBJ1-5; CDR3 length: 19; D gene: TRBD1; clone size: NA; CDR3 protein: CSVIRRAGGTSDGNQPQHF; CDR3 DNA: TGCAGCGTGATCCGCCGGGCAGGGGGTACCTCGGATGGCAATCAGCCCCAGCATTTT
V gene: TRBV11-2; J gene: TRBJ2-7; CDR3 length: 15; D gene: TRBD1; clone size: many; CDR3 protein: CASSFRTGGWYEQYF; CDR3 DNA: TGTGCCAGCAGCTTCCGGACAGGGGGCTGGTACGAGCAGTACTTC
V gene: TRBV5-1; J gene: TRBJ1-1; CDR3 length: 11; D gene: NA; clone size: many; CDR3 protein: CASSFRGEAFF; CDR3 DNA: TGCGCCAGCAGCTTTAGGGGCGAAGCTTTCTTT
V gene: TRBV19; J gene: TRBJ2-7; CDR3 length: 14; D gene: NA; clone size: many; CDR3 protein: CASSIVWGAYEQYF; CDR3 DNA: TGTGCCAGTAGTATCGTCTGGGGAGCCTACGAGCAGTACTTC
V gene: TRBV20-1; J gene: TRBJ2-7; CDR3 length: 14; D gene: NA; clone size: NA; CDR3 protein: CSARDRAGPRSKYF; CDR3 DNA: TGCAGTGCTAGAGATCGCGCGGGGCCTCGGTCTAAGTACTTC
V gene: TRBV12-3/TRBV12-4; J gene: TRBJ2-3; CDR3 length: 15; D gene: NA; clone size: NA; CDR3 protein: CASTIGGASTDTQYF; CDR3 DNA: TGTGCCAGCACCATTGGGGGGGCAAGCACAGATACGCAGTATTTT
V gene: TRBV10-1; J gene: TRBJ2-5; CDR3 length: 12; D gene: TRBD1; clone size: many; CDR3 protein: CAIKTGSETQYF; CDR3 DNA: TGCGCCATCAAGACAGGGAGCGAGACCCAGTACTTC
V gene: TRBV2; J gene: TRBJ2-2; CDR3 length: 16; D gene: TRBD2; clone size: few; CDR3 protein: CASSERRAGDTGELFF; CDR3 DNA: TGTGCCAGCAGTGAACGCCGCGCGGGGGACACCGGGGAGCTGTTTTTT
V gene: TRBV6-1; J gene: TRBJ1-5; CDR3 length: 13; D gene: TRBD1; clone size: many; CDR3 protein: CASSETGDQPQHF; CDR3 DNA: TGTGCCAGCAGTGAAACAGGGGATCAGCCCCAGCATTTT
V gene: TRBV12-5; J gene: TRBJ2-3; CDR3 length: 16; D gene: NA; clone size: NA; CDR3 protein: CASGLGQVEGTDTQYF; CDR3 DNA: TGTGCTAGTGGTTTGGGACAAGTGGAAGGCACAGATACGCAGTATTTT
V gene: TRBV27; J gene: TRBJ1-3; CDR3 length: 17; D gene: TRBD1; clone size: many; CDR3 protein: CASSPHPDRAAGNTIYF; CDR3 DNA: TGTGCCAGCAGTCCCCACCCGGACAGGGCGGCGGGAAACACCATATATTTT
V gene: TRBV6-6; J gene: TRBJ2-3; CDR3 length: 15; D gene: TRBD2; clone size: many; CDR3 protein: CASSYLAGSTDTQYF; CDR3 DNA: TGTGCCAGCAGTTACCTAGCGGGGAGCACAGATACGCAGTATTTT
V gene: TRBV6-5; J gene: TRBJ2-4; CDR3 length: 16; D gene: NA; clone size: NA; CDR3 protein: CASSYSRQPAKNIQYF; CDR3 DNA: TGTGCCAGCAGCTACTCGAGACAGCCAGCCAAAAACATTCAGTACTTC
V gene: TRBV11-2; J gene: TRBJ2-1; CDR3 length: 15; D gene: TRBD2; clone size: NA; CDR3 protein: CASSLIAGGYNEQFF; CDR3 DNA: TGTGCCAGCAGCTTGATAGCGGGGGGTTACAATGAGCAGTTCTTC
V gene: TRBV7-3; J gene: TRBJ2-7; CDR3 length: 13; D gene: NA; clone size: once; CDR3 protein: CASRSERGTEQYF; CDR3 DNA: TGTGCCAGCAGATCAGAGAGGGGCACCGAGCAGTACTTC
V gene: TRBV20-1; J gene: TRBJ2-3; CDR3 length: 13; D gene: NA; clone size: many; CDR3 protein: CSARDASTDTQYF; CDR3 DNA: TGCAGTGCTAGAGATGCCTCGACGGATACGCAGTATTTT
V gene: TRBV20-1; J gene: TRBJ2-7; CDR3 length: 12; D gene: NA; clone size: many; CDR3 protein: CSASDSSYEQYF; CDR3 DNA: TGCAGTGCTAGCGACAGCTCCTACGAGCAGTACTTC
V gene: TRBV27; J gene: TRBJ2-7; CDR3 length: 13; D gene: TRBD1; clone size: many; CDR3 protein: CASSRDRVNEQYF; CDR3 DNA: TGTGCCAGCAGTCGGGACAGGGTGAACGAGCAGTACTTC
V gene: TRBV19; J gene: TRBJ1-1; CDR3 length: 17; D gene: NA; clone size: many; CDR3 protein: CASSIGPRGGMNTEAFF; CDR3 DNA: TGTGCCAGTAGTATAGGTCCCAGGGGCGGTATGAACACTGAAGCTTTCTTT
V gene: TRBV9; J gene: TRBJ2-6; CDR3 length: 15; D gene: NA; clone size: many; CDR3 protein: CASSAQGSGANVLTF; CDR3 DNA: TGTGCCAGCAGCGCACAGGGCTCTGGGGCCAACGTCCTGACTTTC
V gene: TRBV4-2; J gene: TRBJ2-7; CDR3 length: 16; D gene: NA; clone size: many; CDR3 protein: CASSQEAHGGWYEQYF; CDR3 DNA: TGTGCCAGCAGCCAAGAAGCCCACGGGGGCTGGTACGAGCAGTACTTC
V gene: TRBV4-2; J gene: TRBJ2-3; CDR3 length: 16; D gene: TRBD1; clone size: many; CDR3 protein: CASSQDIGQGSDTQYF; CDR3 DNA: TGTGCCAGCAGCCAAGATATTGGACAGGGGTCAGATACGCAGTATTTT
V gene: TRBV6-5; J gene: TRBJ2-1; CDR3 length: 15; D gene: NA; clone size: many; CDR3 protein: CASSYMSGAYNEQFF; CDR3 DNA: TGTGCCAGCAGTTACATGTCGGGGGCCTACAATGAGCAGTTCTTC
V gene: TRBV11-2; J gene: TRBJ1-2; CDR3 length: 13; D gene: TRBD1; clone size: many; CDR3 protein: CASSTGTGSRYTF; CDR3 DNA: TGTGCCAGCAGCACCGGGACAGGCTCACGCTACACCTTC
V gene: TRBV5-1; J gene: TRBJ1-1; CDR3 length: 13; D gene: NA; clone size: many; CDR3 protein: CASSLGPNTEAFF; CDR3 DNA: TGCGCCAGCAGCCTTGGGCCAAACACTGAAGCTTTCTTT
V gene: TRBV30; J gene: TRBJ2-3; CDR3 length: 14; D gene: TRBD1; clone size: many; CDR3 protein: CAWNRGLGTDTQYF; CDR3 DNA: TGTGCCTGGAACAGGGGGTTAGGCACAGATACGCAGTATTTT
V gene: TRBV20-1; J gene: TRBJ1-1; CDR3 length: 15; D gene: TRBD1; clone size: many; CDR3 protein: CSAREIGTGGTEAFF; CDR3 DNA: TGCAGTGCTAGAGAGATCGGGACAGGCGGGACTGAAGCTTTCTTT
V gene: TRBV18; J gene: TRBJ1-2; CDR3 length: 14; D gene: TRBD1; clone size: many; CDR3 protein: CASSLGTANYGYTF; CDR3 DNA: TGTGCCAGCTCACTAGGGACAGCTAACTATGGCTACACCTTC
V gene: TRBV30; J gene: TRBJ1-3; CDR3 length: 15; D gene: NA; clone size: NA; CDR3 protein: CAWTGLASSGNTIYF; CDR3 DNA: TGTGCCTGGACCGGACTAGCGAGCTCTGGAAACACCATATATTTT
V gene: TRBV4-1; J gene: TRBJ2-3; CDR3 length: 14; D gene: NA; clone size: many; CDR3 protein: CASRRLEGADTQYF; CDR3 DNA: TGCGCCAGCAGACGACTGGAGGGAGCCGATACGCAGTATTTT
V gene: TRBV4-2; J gene: TRBJ1-4; CDR3 length: 15; D gene: NA; clone size: NA; CDR3 protein: CASSLTPATNEKLFF; CDR3 DNA: TGTGCCAGCAGCCTTACCCCGGCAACTAATGAAAAACTGTTTTTT
V gene: TRBV18; J gene: TRBJ1-1; CDR3 length: 13; D gene: NA; clone size: many; CDR3 protein: CASSIGQNTEAFF; CDR3 DNA: TGTGCCAGCTCCATAGGACAGAACACTGAAGCTTTCTTT
V gene: TRBV20-1; J gene: TRBJ2-7; CDR3 length: 16; D gene: NA; clone size: NA; CDR3 protein: CSARPSTSPYSYEQYF; CDR3 DNA: TGCAGTGCTAGACCTTCGACATCCCCTTACTCCTACGAGCAGTACTTC
V gene: TRBV5-6; J gene: TRBJ2-7; CDR3 length: 14; D gene: NA; clone size: many; CDR3 protein: CASSLAGARYEQYF; CDR3 DNA: TGTGCCAGCAGCTTGGCGGGGGCGCGTTACGAGCAGTACTTC
V gene: TRBV6-1; J gene: TRBJ1-5; CDR3 length: 13; D gene: NA; clone size: many; CDR3 protein: CASSQVINQPQHF; CDR3 DNA: TGTGCCAGCAGTCAGGTTATCAATCAGCCCCAGCATTTT
V gene: TRBV5-1; J gene: TRBJ1-1; CDR3 length: 14; D gene: TRBD1; clone size: NA; CDR3 protein: CASGQGARNTEAFF; CDR3 DNA: TGCGCCAGCGGACAGGGGGCAAGGAACACTGAAGCCTTCTTT
V gene: TRBV15; J gene: TRBJ2-2; CDR3 length: 14; D gene: NA; clone size: many; CDR3 protein: CATSSSFNTGELFF; CDR3 DNA: TGTGCCACCAGCAGTAGCTTTAACACCGGGGAGCTGTTTTTT